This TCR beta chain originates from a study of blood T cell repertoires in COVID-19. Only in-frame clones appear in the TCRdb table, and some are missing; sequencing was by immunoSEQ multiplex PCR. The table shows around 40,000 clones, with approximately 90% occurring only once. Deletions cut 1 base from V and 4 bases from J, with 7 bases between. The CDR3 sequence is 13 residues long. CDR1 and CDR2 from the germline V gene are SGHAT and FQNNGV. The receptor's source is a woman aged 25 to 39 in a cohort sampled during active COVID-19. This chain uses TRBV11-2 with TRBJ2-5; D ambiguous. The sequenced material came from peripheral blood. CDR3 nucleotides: TGTGCCAGCAGCTTAGTTAGCCGAGAGACCCAGTACTTC. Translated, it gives CASSLVSRETQYF.